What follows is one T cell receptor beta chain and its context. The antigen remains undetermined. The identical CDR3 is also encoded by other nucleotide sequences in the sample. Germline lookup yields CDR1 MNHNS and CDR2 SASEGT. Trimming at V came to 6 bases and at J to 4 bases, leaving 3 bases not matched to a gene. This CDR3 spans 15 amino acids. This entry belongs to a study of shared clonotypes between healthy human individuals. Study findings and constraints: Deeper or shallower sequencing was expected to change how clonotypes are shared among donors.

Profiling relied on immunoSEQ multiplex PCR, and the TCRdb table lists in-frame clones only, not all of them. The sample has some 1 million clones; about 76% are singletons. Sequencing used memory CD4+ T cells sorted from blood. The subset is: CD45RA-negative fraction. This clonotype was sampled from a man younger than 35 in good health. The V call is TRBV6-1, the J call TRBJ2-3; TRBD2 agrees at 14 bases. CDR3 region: CASSGLAGGPDTQYF. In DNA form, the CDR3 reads TGTGCCAGCAGCGGACTAGCGGGAGGCCCAGATACGCAGTATTTT.